This TCR beta chain was documented in a study of cytomegalovirus exposure and HLA in healthy donors. The CDR3 has 11 amino acids. CDR1 is GTSNPN, CDR2 SVGIG, per germline (reference sequence). Trimming took 0 bases from V and 8 from J, leaving 7 bases between them. PCR primers comprised 60 Vbeta and 13 Jbeta primers. Assay: immunoSEQ multiplex PCR; the TCRdb copy retains only in-frame clones and omits some. The sample includes 120,000 or so clones, approximately 72% of them seen just once. The genes are TRBV30 and TRBJ1-2; D call uncertain. The receptor's source is a man aged 55-75 years in good health and CMV-seropositive. Sequenced material: PBMCs. CDR3 DNA: TGTGCCTGGAGTGTTCTTCGGGGCTACACCTTC. Residues: CAWSVLRGYTF. The full variable domain, its missing parts supplied by reference TRBV30 and TRBJ1-2, is SQTIHQWPATLVQPVGSPLSLECTVEGTSNPNLYWYRQAAGRGLQLLFYSVGIGQISSEVPQNLSASRPQDRQFILSSKKLLLSDSGFYLCAWSVLRGYTFGSGTRLTVV.